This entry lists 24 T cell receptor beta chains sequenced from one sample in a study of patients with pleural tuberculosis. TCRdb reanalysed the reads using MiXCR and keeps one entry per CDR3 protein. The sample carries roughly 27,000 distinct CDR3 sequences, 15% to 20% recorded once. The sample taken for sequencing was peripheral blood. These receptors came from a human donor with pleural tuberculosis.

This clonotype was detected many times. The CDR3 DNA follows: TGTGCCAGCAGCATCCCCGGTGGGGACACTGAAGCTTTCTTT. Its translation is CASSIPGGDTEAFF. V is TRBV5-4 and J is TRBJ1-1, with D uncertain. The V and J ends lost 4 bases and 3 bases respectively, with 13 bases between them. The CDR3 consists of 14 residues. The germline CDR1 and CDR2 sequences are SGHNT and YYREEE (reference sequence).

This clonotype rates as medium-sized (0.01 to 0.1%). The CDR3 DNA follows: TGCAGTGCTAGAGGGTTGGGCAAATTTAGCAATCAGCCCCAGCATTTT. The encoded protein is CSARGLGKFSNQPQHF. The chain has TRBV20-1 and TRBJ1-5; D is uncertain. This CDR3 has 16 amino acids. CDR1 and CDR2 from the germline V gene are DFQATT and SNEGSKA (reference sequence). Trimming stripped 1 base from V and 0 bases from J, with 13 bases between.

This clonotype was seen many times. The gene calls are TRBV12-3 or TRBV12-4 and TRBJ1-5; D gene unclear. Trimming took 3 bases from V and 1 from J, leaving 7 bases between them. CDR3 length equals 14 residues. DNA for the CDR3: TGTGCCAGCAGTTTCGGAGGAAGCAATCAGCCCCAGCATTTT. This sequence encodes CASSFGGSNQPQHF.

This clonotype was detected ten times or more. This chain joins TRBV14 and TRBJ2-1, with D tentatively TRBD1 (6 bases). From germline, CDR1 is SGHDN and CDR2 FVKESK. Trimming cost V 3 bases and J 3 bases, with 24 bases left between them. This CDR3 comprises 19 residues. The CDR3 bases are TGTGCCAGCAGCCACTCAAGTCCCCGCAGGGGACGGGACTACAATGAGCAGTTCTTC. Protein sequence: CASSHSSPRRGRDYNEQFF. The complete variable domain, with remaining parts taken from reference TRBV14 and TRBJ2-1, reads EAGVTQFPSHSVIEKGQTVTLRCDPISGHDNLYWYRRVMGKEIKFLLHFVKESKQDESGMPNNRFLAERTGGTYSTLKVQPAELEDSGVYFCASSHSSPRRGRDYNEQFFGPGTRLTVL.

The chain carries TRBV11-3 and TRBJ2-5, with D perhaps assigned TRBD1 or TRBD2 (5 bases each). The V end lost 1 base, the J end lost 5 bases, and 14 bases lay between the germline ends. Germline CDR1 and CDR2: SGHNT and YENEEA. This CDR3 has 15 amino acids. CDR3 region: CASSLVGTTVETQYF. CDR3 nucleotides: TGTGCCAGCAGCTTAGTGGGGACCACTGTGGAGACCCAGTACTTC. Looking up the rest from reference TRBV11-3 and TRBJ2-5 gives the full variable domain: EAGVVQSPRYKIIEKKQPVAFWCNPISGHNTLYWYLQNLGQGPELLIRYENEEAVDDSQLPKDRFSAERLKGVDSTLKIQPAELGDSAVYLCASSLVGTTVETQYFGPGTRLLVL.

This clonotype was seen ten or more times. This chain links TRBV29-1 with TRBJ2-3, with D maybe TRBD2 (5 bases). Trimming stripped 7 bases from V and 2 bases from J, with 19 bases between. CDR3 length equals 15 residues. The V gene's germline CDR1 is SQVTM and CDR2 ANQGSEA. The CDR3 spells CSGQPGGAVTDTQYF. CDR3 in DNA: TGCAGCGGCCAACCAGGAGGAGCCGTCACAGATACGCAGTATTTT.

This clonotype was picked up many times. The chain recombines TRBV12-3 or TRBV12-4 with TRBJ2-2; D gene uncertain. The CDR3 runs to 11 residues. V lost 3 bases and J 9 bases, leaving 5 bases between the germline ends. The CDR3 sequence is CASSFLRELFF. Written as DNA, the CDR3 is TGTGCCAGCAGTTTTCTCAGGGAGCTGTTTTTT.

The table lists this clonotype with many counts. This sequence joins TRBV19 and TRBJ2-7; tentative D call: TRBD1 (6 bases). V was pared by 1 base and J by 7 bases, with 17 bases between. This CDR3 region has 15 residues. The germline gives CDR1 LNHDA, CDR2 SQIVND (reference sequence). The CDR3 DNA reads TGTGCCAGTAGTATAGCCACAGGGCCCTATCGAGAGCAGTACTTC. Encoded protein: CASSIATGPYREQYF.

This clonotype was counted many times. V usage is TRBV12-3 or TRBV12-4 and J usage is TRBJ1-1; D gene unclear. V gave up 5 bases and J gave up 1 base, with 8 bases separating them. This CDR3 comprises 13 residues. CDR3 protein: CASSRHQNTEAFF. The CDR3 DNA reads TGTGCCAGCAGTAGACATCAGAACACTGAAGCTTTCTTT.

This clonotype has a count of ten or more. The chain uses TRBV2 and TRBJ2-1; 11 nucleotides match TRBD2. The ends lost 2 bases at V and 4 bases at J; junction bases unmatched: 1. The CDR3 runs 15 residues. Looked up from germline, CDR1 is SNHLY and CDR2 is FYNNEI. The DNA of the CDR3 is TGTGCCAGCAGTGAAACTAGCGGGAGATACAATGAGCAGTTCTTC. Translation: CASSETSGRYNEQFF.

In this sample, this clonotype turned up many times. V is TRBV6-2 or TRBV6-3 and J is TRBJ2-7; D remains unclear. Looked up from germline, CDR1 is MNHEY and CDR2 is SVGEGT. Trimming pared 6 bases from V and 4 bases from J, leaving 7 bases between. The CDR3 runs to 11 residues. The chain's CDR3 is CASSGSYEQYF. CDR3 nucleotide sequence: TGTGCCAGCAGCGGTAGTTACGAGCAGTACTTC.

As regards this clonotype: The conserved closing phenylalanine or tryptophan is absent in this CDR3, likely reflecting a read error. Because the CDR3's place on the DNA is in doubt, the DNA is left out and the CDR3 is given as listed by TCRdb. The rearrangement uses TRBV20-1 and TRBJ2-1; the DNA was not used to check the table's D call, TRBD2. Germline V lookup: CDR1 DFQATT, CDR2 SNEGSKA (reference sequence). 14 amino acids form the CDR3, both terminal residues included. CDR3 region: CSARPGTTYNEPFV.

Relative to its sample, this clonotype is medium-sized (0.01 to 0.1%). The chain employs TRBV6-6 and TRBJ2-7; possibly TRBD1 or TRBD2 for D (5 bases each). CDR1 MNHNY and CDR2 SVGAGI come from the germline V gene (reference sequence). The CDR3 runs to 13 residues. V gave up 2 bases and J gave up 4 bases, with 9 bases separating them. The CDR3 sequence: CASSYPGTYEQYF. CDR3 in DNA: TGTGCCAGCAGTTACCCCGGGACGTACGAGCAGTACTTC.

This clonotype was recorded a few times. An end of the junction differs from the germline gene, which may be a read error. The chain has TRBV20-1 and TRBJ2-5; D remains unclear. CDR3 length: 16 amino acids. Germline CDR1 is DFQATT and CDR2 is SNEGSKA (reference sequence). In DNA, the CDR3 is TGCAGTGCTAGAGACCAAGTGCCCGGCGCGATAGAGATCCAGTACTTC. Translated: CSARDQVPGAIEIQYF.

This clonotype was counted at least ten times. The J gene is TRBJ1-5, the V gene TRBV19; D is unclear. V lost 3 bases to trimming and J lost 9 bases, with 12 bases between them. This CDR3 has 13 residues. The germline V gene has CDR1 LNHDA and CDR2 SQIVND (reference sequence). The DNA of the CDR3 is TGTGCCAGTAGTATGTCCGGCGGGGTGCCCCAGCATTTT. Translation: CASSMSGGVPQHF.

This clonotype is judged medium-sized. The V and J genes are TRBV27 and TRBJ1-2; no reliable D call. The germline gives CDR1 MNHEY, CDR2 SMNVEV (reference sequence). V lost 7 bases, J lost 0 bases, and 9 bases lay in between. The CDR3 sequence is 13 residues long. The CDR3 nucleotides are TGTGCCAGCACCTTAAGCCCTAACTATGGCTACACCTTC. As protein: CASTLSPNYGYTF.

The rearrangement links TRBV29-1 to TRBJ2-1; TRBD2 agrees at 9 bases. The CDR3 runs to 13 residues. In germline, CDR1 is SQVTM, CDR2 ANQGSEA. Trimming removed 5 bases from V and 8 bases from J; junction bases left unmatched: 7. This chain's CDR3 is CSVLAGDNYEQFF. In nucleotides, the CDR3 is TGCAGCGTTTTAGCGGGAGATAACTATGAGCAGTTCTTC.

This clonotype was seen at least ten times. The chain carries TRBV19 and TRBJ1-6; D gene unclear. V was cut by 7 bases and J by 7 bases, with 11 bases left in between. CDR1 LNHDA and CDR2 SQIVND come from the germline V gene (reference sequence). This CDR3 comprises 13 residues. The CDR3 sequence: CASTDSLNSPLHF. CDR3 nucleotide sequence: TGTGCCAGTACGGATTCTTTGAATTCACCCCTCCACTTT.

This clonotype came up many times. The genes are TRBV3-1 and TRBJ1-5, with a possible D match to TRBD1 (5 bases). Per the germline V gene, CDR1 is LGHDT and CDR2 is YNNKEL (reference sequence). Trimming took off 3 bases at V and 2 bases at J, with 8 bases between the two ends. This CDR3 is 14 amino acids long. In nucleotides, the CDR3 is TGTGCCAGCAGCCACCAGGGCGGCAATCAGCCCCAGCATTTT. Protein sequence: CASSHQGGNQPQHF.

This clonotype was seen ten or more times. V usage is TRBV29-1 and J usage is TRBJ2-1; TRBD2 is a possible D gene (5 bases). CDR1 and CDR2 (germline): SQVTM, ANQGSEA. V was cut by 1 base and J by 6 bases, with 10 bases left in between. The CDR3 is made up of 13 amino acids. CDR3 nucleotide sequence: TGCAGCGTTGAAGGGACTCTTCGCAATGAGCAGTTCTTC. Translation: CSVEGTLRNEQFF.

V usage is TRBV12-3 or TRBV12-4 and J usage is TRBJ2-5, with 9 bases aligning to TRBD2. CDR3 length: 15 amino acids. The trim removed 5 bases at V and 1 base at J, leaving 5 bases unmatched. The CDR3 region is CASSRPAGGQETQYF. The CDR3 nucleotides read TGTGCCAGCAGTCGACCAGCGGGGGGCCAAGAGACCCAGTACTTC.

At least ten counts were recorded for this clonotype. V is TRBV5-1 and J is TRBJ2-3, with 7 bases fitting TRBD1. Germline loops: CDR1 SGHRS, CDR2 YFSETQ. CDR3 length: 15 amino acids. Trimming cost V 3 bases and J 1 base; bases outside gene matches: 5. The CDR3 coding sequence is TGCGCCAGCAGCTCCGGGACAGACCGCACAGATACGCAGTATTTT. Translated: CASSSGTDRTDTQYF.

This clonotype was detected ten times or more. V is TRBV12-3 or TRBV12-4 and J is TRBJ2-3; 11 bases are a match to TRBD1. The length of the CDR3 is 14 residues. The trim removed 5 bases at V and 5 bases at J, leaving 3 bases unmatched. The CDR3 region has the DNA TGTGCCAGCAGTCGAGGGACAGGGGGAGATACGCAGTATTTT. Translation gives CASSRGTGGDTQYF.

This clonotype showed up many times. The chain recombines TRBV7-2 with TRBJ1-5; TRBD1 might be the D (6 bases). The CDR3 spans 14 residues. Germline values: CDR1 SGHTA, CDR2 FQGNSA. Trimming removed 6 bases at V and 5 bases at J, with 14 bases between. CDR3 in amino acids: CASSNYRVDQPQHF. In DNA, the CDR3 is TGTGCCAGCAGTAACTACAGGGTCGATCAGCCCCAGCATTTT.